The 26 T cell receptor beta chains given below trace back to one sample, sequenced in a study of Graves' ophthalmopathy and Graves' hyperthyroidism. Scientists amplified the TCR beta CDR3 regions from RNA transcripts. HTBI primers were used in a first-round RT-PCR, which preceded a second-round multiplex PCR. TCRdb reprocessed the multiplex PCR reads via MiXCR and lists one record per CDR3 protein. The table includes 450,000 to 600,000 distinct CDR3 sequences, about 35% detected once. Source material: peripheral blood or thyroid tissue (not recorded which). The receptor source for this set is an adult man with Graves' hyperthyroidism.

This clonotype was recorded at least ten times. The chain employs TRBV6-1 and TRBJ1-6; no clear D gene. CDR1 MNHNS and CDR2 SASEGT come from the germline V gene. The CDR3 is 15 residues long. V gave up 2 bases and J gave up 4 bases, with 9 bases separating them. For the CDR3, the DNA is TGTGCCAGCAGTGAAAGGAACAGTTATAATTCACCCCTCCACTTT. It codes for CASSERNSYNSPLHF.

This clonotype was detected many times. The chain combines TRBV24-1 with TRBJ2-2; D not certain. This CDR3 has 16 amino acids. The V end was cut by 1 base, the J end by 2 bases, with 10 bases between. Germline assignment: CDR1 KGHDR and CDR2 SFDVKD. As DNA, the CDR3 is TGTGCCACCAGTGATTTAGGGCAGCGAAACACCGGGGAGCTGTTTTTT. Residues: CATSDLGQRNTGELFF.

This clonotype was detected many times. V is TRBV25-1 and J is TRBJ2-7; D gene unclear. V was clipped by 3 bases and J by 4 bases, with 13 bases between them. CDR1 MGHDK and CDR2 SYGVNS come from the germline V gene. The CDR3 runs 14 residues. CDR3 protein: CASSDYGPNYEQYF. The CDR3, as DNA: TGTGCCAGCAGTGATTACGGACCGAATTACGAGCAGTACTTC.

This clonotype was counted between two and nine times. CDR3 DNA sequence: TGTGCCAGCAGTTTCGGGGAATCGAGTGAAGCTTTCTTT. This gives the protein CASSFGESSEAFF. The chain uses TRBV28 and TRBJ1-1; D not certain. The CDR3 runs to 13 residues. V lost 3 bases and J lost 7, with 12 bases in between. Germline CDR1 is MDHEN and CDR2 is SYDVKM. The whole variable domain, filled in from reference TRBV28 and TRBJ1-1, reads DVKVTQSSRYLVKRTGEKVFLECVQDMDHENMFWYRQDPGLGLRLIYFSYDVKMKEKGDIPEGYSVSREKKERFSLILESASTNQTSMYLCASSFGESSEAFFGQGTRLTVV.

The J gene is TRBJ1-1, the V gene TRBV5-1; 10 positions agree with TRBD1. Unmatched junction bases numbered 10, after V lost 5 bases and J lost 6 bases. Germline V CDR1 and CDR2: SGHRS, YFSETQ. The CDR3 length is 15 residues. The CDR3 region has the DNA TGCGCCAGCAGTGGTTGGACAGGGGGATTGTCTGAAGCTTTCTTT. Encoded protein: CASSGWTGGLSEAFF.

This clonotype was seen more than once but under ten times. The chain is built from TRBV25-1 and TRBJ2-3; TRBD2 is a possible D gene (5 bases). V lost 3 bases, J lost 2 bases, and 9 bases lay in between. This CDR3 has 14 amino acids. Per the germline V gene, CDR1 is MGHDK and CDR2 is SYGVNS. The CDR3 DNA reads TGTGCCAGCAGTGACGCCGGGAACACAGATACGCAGTATTTT. It specifies CASSDAGNTDTQYF.

At least ten counts were recorded for this clonotype. V is TRBV2 and J is TRBJ1-1; D may be TRBD1 (6 bases). Trimming took 5 bases from V and 7 from J, leaving 14 bases between them. The germline V gene has CDR1 SNHLY and CDR2 FYNNEI. This CDR3 is 13 amino acids long. The CDR3 spells CASSNFGQNEAFF. The DNA for the CDR3 is TGTGCCAGCAGTAACTTTGGACAGAATGAAGCTTTCTTT.

This chain connects TRBV24-1 to TRBJ2-7; 13 bases fit TRBD2. The end of the DNA is better explained by TRBJ2-1, so the J call may be wrong. Germline V lookup: CDR1 KGHDR, CDR2 SFDVKD. The CDR3 is made up of 18 amino acids. CDR3 sequence (DNA): TGTGCCACCAGTGACCGCGCCGGACTAGCGGGAGTTTCGAATGAGCAGTTCTTC. It is translated as CATSDRAGLAGVSNEQFF.

Remarks on this clonotype: A single base separates this from a much larger clone, so it may be a read error. The rearrangement uses TRBV20-1 and TRBJ1-4; D may be TRBD1 (6 bases). CDR3 length equals 14 residues. V was cut by 1 base and J by 7 bases, with 13 bases left in between. Germline CDR1 DFQATT, CDR2 SNEGSKA (reference sequence). The CDR3 bases are TGCAGTGCTAGAGTAAGGGTAGGGGGTGAAAAACTGTTTTTT. Its protein product is CSARVRVGGEKLFF.

Many counts were recorded for this clonotype. The chain has TRBV12-3 or TRBV12-4 and TRBJ1-2, with 8 bases identical to TRBD1. This CDR3 is built from 14 residues. V was clipped by 6 bases and J by 6 bases; unmatched bases: 9. CDR3 coding DNA: TGTGCCAGCAGCCAAACCCAGGGGGCTGATGGCTACACCTTC. As protein: CASSQTQGADGYTF.

This clonotype was picked up many times. The V gene is TRBV7-9, the J gene TRBJ2-7, with 7 nucleotides matching TRBD1. Germline CDR1 SEHNR, CDR2 FQNEAQ (reference sequence). V lost 1 base, J lost 10 bases, and 4 bases stayed unmatched. This CDR3 spans 12 amino acids. Written as DNA, the CDR3 is TGTGCCAGCAGCTTAGATGGACAGGCTCAGTACTTC. Translating gives CASSLDGQAQYF.

In this sample, this clonotype turned up a few times. The chain links TRBV20-1 to TRBJ1-2; 11 nucleotides agree with TRBD1. CDR1 is DFQATT and CDR2 is SNEGSKA in the germline V gene (reference sequence). The CDR3 covers 14 residues. The trim removed 3 bases at V and 8 bases at J, leaving 8 bases unmatched. The DNA of the CDR3 is TGCAGTGCTAGGGACAGGGGGCGAGTGGACGGCTACACCTTC. Translation gives CSARDRGRVDGYTF.

There are many counts of this clonotype. The V gene is TRBV20-1, the J gene TRBJ2-7; 8 bases are shared with TRBD2. There are 13 residues in the CDR3. CDR1 and CDR2 from the germline V gene are DFQATT and SNEGSKA (reference sequence). Trimming removed 7 bases from V and 0 bases from J; junction bases left unmatched: 5. The CDR3 DNA is TGCAGTGGTCTAAGCGGGAGCTCCTACGAGCAGTACTTC. Its translation: CSGLSGSSYEQYF.

Ten or more counts support this clonotype. This chain uses TRBV15 with TRBJ1-4; 7 bases are shared with TRBD1. CDR3 length: 14 residues. V lost 8 bases and J lost 1; bases outside the gene matches: 4. CDR1 and CDR2 from the germline V gene are LNHNV and YYDKDF (reference sequence). CDR3 protein: CATAQGVTNEKLFF. CDR3 nucleotide sequence: TGTGCCACCGCGCAGGGGGTAACTAATGAAAAACTGTTTTTT.

This clonotype has just a few counts. This chain connects TRBV7-9 to TRBJ2-3; 9 bases line up with TRBD2. Germline assignment: CDR1 SEHNR and CDR2 FQNEAQ (reference sequence). The CDR3 loop spans 17 amino acids. The ends lost 3 bases at V and 2 bases at J; junction bases unmatched: 9. The DNA for the CDR3 is TGTGCCAGCAGCTTGGGCCAGACTAGCGGTCACACAGATACGCAGTATTTT. Its translation is CASSLGQTSGHTDTQYF.

The sample holds many counts of this clonotype. The chain carries TRBV12-3 or TRBV12-4 and TRBJ1-2; D unclear. This CDR3 comprises 12 residues. V lost 0 bases and J 5 bases, leaving 4 bases between the germline ends. The CDR3 here is CASSLARYGYTF. The CDR3 DNA reads TGTGCCAGCAGTTTAGCCAGATATGGCTACACCTTC.

The J gene is TRBJ1-5, the V gene TRBV7-9; possibly TRBD1 for D (5 bases). The germline CDR1 and CDR2 sequences are SEHNR and FQNEAQ (reference sequence). The V gene lost 3 bases and the J gene lost 7 bases, with 22 bases spanning the gap. CDR3 size: 17 residues. In nucleotides, the CDR3 is TGTGCCAGCAGCTTCCCGACCGGGGTTAGGGGCCAACAGCCCCAGCATTTT. Amino acid sequence: CASSFPTGVRGQQPQHF.

The chain joins TRBV7-9 to TRBJ1-2; 8 bases map to TRBD1. The CDR3 is made up of 12 amino acids. Germline CDR1 is SEHNR and CDR2 is FQNEAQ (reference sequence). V was clipped by 7 bases and J by 7 bases; unmatched bases: 5. DNA of the CDR3: TGTGCCAGCATCACAGGGACAGGTGGCTACACCTTC. Its protein product is CASITGTGGYTF. Combining the CDR3 with reference TRBV7-9 and TRBJ1-2 gives the whole variable domain DTGVSQNPRHKITKRGQNVTFRCDPISEHNRLYWYRQTLGQGPEFLTYFQNEAQLEKSRLLSDRFSAERPKGSFSTLEIQRTEQGDSAMYLCASITGTGGYTFGSGTRLTVV.

The chain links TRBV2 to TRBJ1-3, with TRBD1 matching over 7 bases. CDR3 size: 13 residues. V lost 1 base to trimming and J lost 9 bases; unmatched junction nucleotides: 3. Germline values: CDR1 SNHLY, CDR2 FYNNEI. In DNA form, the CDR3 reads TGTGCCAGCAGTGAAGGGTCAGGGGGCACCATATATTTT. Translated: CASSEGSGGTIYF.

This clonotype was counted many times. The chain has TRBV11-2 and TRBJ1-2; TRBD1 is a possible D gene (6 bases). Trimming cost V 1 base and J 4 bases, with 16 bases left between them. Germline-derived CDR1 and CDR2 are SGHAT and FQNNGV. The CDR3 length is 16 residues. The CDR3 DNA reads as TGTGCCAGCAGCTTAGTAGGCCGGGGGCAACGCTATGGCTACACCTTC. This gives the protein CASSLVGRGQRYGYTF.

The genes are TRBV12-3 or TRBV12-4 and TRBJ1-1; 8 positions agree with TRBD1. The length of the CDR3 is 14 residues. J lost 10 bases, V lost 5 bases, and 12 bases had no gene match. In nucleotides, the CDR3 is TGTGCCAGCAGTCGGACAGGGTTGGGGCTTGGAGCTTTCTTT. Translating it yields CASSRTGLGLGAFF.

This clonotype was picked up one time. The chain is built from TRBV7-9 and TRBJ2-5; 9 bases are shared with TRBD2. The length of the CDR3 is 15 residues. Losses at the gene ends were 0 bases for V and 5 bases for J; bases not matched to a gene: 4. Looked up from germline, CDR1 is SEHNR and CDR2 is FQNEAQ (reference sequence). CDR3 nucleotides: TGTGCCAGCAGCTTAGCTAGCGGGAGTCGTGAGACCCAGTACTTC. Encoded protein: CASSLASGSRETQYF.

This chain connects TRBV5-6 to TRBJ2-7; 9 bases fit TRBD1. The CDR3 length is 14 residues. Looked up from germline, CDR1 is SGHDT and CDR2 is YYEEEE. V shed 4 bases and J 7 bases; nucleotides not matched to a gene: 9. Here the CDR3 reads CASSLQGARDEQYF. The CDR3 nucleotides read TGTGCCAGCAGCCTACAGGGGGCGAGGGATGAGCAGTACTTC.

The sample holds a few counts of this clonotype. The genes are TRBV9 and TRBJ2-7, with 7 bases identical to TRBD1. Germline CDR1 is SGDLS and CDR2 is YYNGEE. This CDR3 is 15 amino acids long. The V gene end was trimmed by 0 bases and the J gene end by 3 bases; junction bases not matched to a gene: 6. CDR3 nucleotides: TGTGCCAGCAGCGTAGATCTGGGACAGAGCTACGAGCAGTACTTC. Protein sequence: CASSVDLGQSYEQYF.

The chain carries TRBV20-1 and TRBJ1-2; 7 nucleotides agree with TRBD1. The CDR3 consists of 13 residues. J was trimmed by 7 bases and V by 1 base; bases with no gene match: 6. Germline CDR1 and CDR2: DFQATT and SNEGSKA (reference sequence). CDR3 bases: TGCAGTGCTAGAGGCGGGACAGCTAGTGGCTACACCTTC. This encodes CSARGGTASGYTF.

The rearrangement joins TRBV30 to TRBJ1-5; possibly TRBD1 for D (5 bases). The ends were cut back, 3 bases at V and 3 bases at J, with 12 bases in the middle. The CDR3 covers 14 residues. Germline V gene data show CDR1 as GTSNPN and CDR2 as SVGIG (reference sequence). Here the CDR3 DNA reads TGTGCCTGGAGAGGAGACAGAGACAATCAGCCCCAGCATTTT. This codes for CAWRGDRDNQPQHF.